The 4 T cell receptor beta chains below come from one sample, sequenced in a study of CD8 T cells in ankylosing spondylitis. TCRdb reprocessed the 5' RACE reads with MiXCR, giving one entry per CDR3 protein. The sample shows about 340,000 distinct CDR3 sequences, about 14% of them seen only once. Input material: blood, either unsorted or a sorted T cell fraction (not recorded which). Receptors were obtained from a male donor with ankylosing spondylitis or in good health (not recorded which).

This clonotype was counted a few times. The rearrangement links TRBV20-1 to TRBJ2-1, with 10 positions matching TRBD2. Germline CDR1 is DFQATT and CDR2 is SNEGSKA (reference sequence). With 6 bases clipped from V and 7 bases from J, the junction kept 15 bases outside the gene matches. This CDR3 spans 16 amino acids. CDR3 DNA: TGCAGTGCCCCCGTATCTCCTAGCGGGGGCGGGAATGAGCAGTTCTTC. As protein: CSAPVSPSGGGNEQFF.

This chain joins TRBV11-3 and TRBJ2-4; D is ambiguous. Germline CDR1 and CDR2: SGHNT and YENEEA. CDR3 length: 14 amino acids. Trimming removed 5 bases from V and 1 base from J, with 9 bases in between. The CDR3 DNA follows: TGTGCCAGCAGCCCCCCAGAGGCCAAAAACATTCAGTACTTC. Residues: CASSPPEAKNIQYF.

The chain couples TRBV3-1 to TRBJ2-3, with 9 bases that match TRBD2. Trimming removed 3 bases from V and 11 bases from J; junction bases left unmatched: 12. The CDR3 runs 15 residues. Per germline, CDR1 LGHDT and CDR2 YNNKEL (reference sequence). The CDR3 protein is CASSQGGTSFGVQYF. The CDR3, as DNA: TGTGCCAGCAGCCAGGGGGGGACTAGCTTTGGGGTGCAGTATTTT.

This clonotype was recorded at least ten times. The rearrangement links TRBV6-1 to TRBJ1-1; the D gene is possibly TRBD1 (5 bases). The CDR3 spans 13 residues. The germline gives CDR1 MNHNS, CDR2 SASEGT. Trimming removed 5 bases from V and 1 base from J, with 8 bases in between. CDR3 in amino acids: CASSKQANTEAFF. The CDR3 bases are TGTGCCAGCAGTAAACAGGCGAACACTGAAGCTTTCTTT.